This entry describes one T cell receptor beta chain. CDR1 is MNHEY, CDR2 SVGAGI, per germline. V was shortened by 6 bases and J by 7 bases, with 4 bases between the two germline ends. The CDR3 consists of 11 residues. These data are taken from a study of blood T cell repertoires in COVID-19. Study information: Some COVID-19 samples were acute and others convalescent; all came from the United States, Italy and Spain. T cells, B-cell-depleted T cells, or PBMCs supplied cDNA or gDNA.

Authors' methods: Reference gene primer amplification in the assay estimated nucleated cell counts. The table came from immunoSEQ multiplex PCR; TCRdb's copy has only in-frame clones and leaves some out. V and J calls and clone size are as listed in that table; D and trimming were resolved from the DNA. The sample shows approximately 99,000 clones, about 86% of them seen only once. The rearrangement links TRBV6-5 to TRBJ1-6; unclear D gene. Sequencing was carried out using peripheral blood. This receptor was identified in a woman aged 55 to 70 in a cohort sampled during active or convalescent COVID-19. Here the CDR3 DNA reads TGTGCCAGCAGGACAAATTCACCCCTCCACTTT. Protein sequence: CASRTNSPLHF.